One and the same sample provided the 25 T cell receptor beta chains below, sequenced in a study of blood T cell repertoires in COVID-19 (dated by TCRdb to about 2020). The receptor library was made with the immunoSEQ multiplex PCR assay. Held by TCRdb, this immuneACCESS table contains in-frame sequences only and omits some clones. Under half of the omission traces to an unresolved V gene where checked; the cause of the rest is unknown. In all, the sample holds about 12,000 clones, and roughly 87% of those were seen once. The top ten constitute approximately 43% of the sample. What was sequenced was peripheral blood. Receptors originate from a man older than 75 with acute or convalescent COVID-19.

V usage is TRBV3-1 (or the pseudogene TRBV3-2) and J usage is TRBJ2-7, with 14 bases aligning to TRBD2. J lost 4 bases, V lost 4 bases, and 6 bases had no gene match. This CDR3 spans 16 amino acids. From germline, CDR1 is LGHDT and CDR2 YNNKEL (reference sequence). In DNA, the CDR3 is TGTGCCAGCAGCCCCCGAGGGACTAGCGGGGGTTACGAGCAGTACTTC. It translates to CASSPRGTSGGYEQYF.

This clone appeared a single time. The chain couples TRBV11-2 to TRBJ2-5; weak D call: TRBD1 (6 bases). The CDR3 covers 14 residues. CDR1 is SGHAT and CDR2 is FQNNGV in the germline V gene. Trimming left V 2 bases short and J 4 bases short, with 11 bases between. CDR3 sequence (DNA): TGTGCCAGCAGCTTAACTGTAGGGGGAGAGACCCAGTACTTC. It translates to CASSLTVGGETQYF.

This clone was counted once. The J gene is TRBJ2-1, the V gene TRBV19; D remains ambiguous. Germline CDR1 LNHDA, CDR2 SQIVND (reference sequence). Trimming removed 7 bases at V and 7 bases at J, with 14 bases between. The CDR3 is 13 residues long. The CDR3: CASNTGSPNEQFF. The CDR3 DNA is TGTGCCAGTAATACCGGGTCTCCTAATGAGCAGTTCTTC.

This clone was seen a single time. The chain combines TRBV6-1 with TRBJ2-7; a weak D match, TRBD2 (6 bases). CDR3 length equals 15 residues. Looked up from germline, CDR1 is MNHNS and CDR2 is SASEGT. V lost 3 bases, J lost 2 bases, and 14 bases lay in between. This CDR3 reads CASSDMGGATYEQYF. The CDR3 bases are TGTGCCAGCAGTGATATGGGCGGGGCTACCTACGAGCAGTACTTC.

The rearrangement links TRBV15 to TRBJ1-1; D is perhaps TRBD1 (6 bases). This CDR3 comprises 15 residues. The ends were cut back, 6 bases at V and 5 bases at J, with 19 bases in the middle. Germline V gene lookup returns CDR1 LNHNV and CDR2 YYDKDF (reference sequence). Here the CDR3 DNA reads TGTGCCACCAGACACATTGCACAGGGCCTAACTGAAGCTTTCTTT. Amino acid sequence: CATRHIAQGLTEAFF. Using reference TRBV15 and TRBJ1-1 for the parts outside the CDR3, the full variable domain is DAMVIQNPRYQVTQFGKPVTLSCSQTLNHNVMYWYQQKSSQAPKLLFHYYDKDFNNEADTPDNFQSRRPNTSFCFLDIRSPGLGDTAMYLCATRHIAQGLTEAFFGQGTRLTVV.

This clone turned up a few times. V usage is TRBV19 and J usage is TRBJ1-5; D uncertain. Germline assignment: CDR1 LNHDA and CDR2 SQIVND (reference sequence). This CDR3 has 14 residues. V was pared by 0 bases and J by 4 bases, with 7 bases between. The CDR3: CASSIEATNQPQHF. The CDR3 DNA sequence: TGTGCCAGTAGTATAGAGGCCACGAATCAGCCCCAGCATTTT.

The rearrangement uses TRBV7-8 and TRBJ1-5; 7 bases align to TRBD1. Germline V gives CDR1 SGHVS, CDR2 FQNEAQ. The CDR3 covers 13 residues. With V trimmed by 5 bases and J by 9 bases, 7 bases remained unmatched. CDR3 amino acids: CASSPGGLGPQHF. The CDR3 bases are TGTGCCAGCAGCCCAGGGGGTTTAGGGCCCCAGCATTTT.

V gene TRBV4-1 combines with J gene TRBJ2-5; TRBD2 aligns across 7 bases. The junction had 8 bases not matched to a gene; V was cut back by 0 bases and J by 4 bases. From germline, CDR1 is MGHRA and CDR2 YSYEKL. The length of the CDR3 is 16 residues. The CDR3 bases are TGCGCCAGCAGCCAAGAGGGGGGGTCGTACGGAGAGACCCAGTACTTC. This codes for CASSQEGGSYGETQYF.

The chain has TRBV7-6 and TRBJ2-1; 12 bases are a match to TRBD2. The CDR3 length is 20 residues. The germline V gene has CDR1 SGHVS and CDR2 FNYEAQ. V dropped 5 bases and J dropped 5; count of bases not matched to a gene: 19. This chain's CDR3 is CASSQTSGGPFPAEDNEQFF. The CDR3 DNA is TGTGCCAGCAGCCAGACTAGCGGGGGCCCCTTTCCGGCCGAGGACAATGAGCAGTTCTTC.

The genes are TRBV9 and TRBJ2-7, with 8 positions matching TRBD1. This CDR3 region has 13 residues. CDR1 SGDLS and CDR2 YYNGEE come from the germline V gene. With 3 bases clipped from V and 7 bases from J, the junction kept 6 bases outside the gene matches. The CDR3 loop reads CASSAGTGWEQYF. The CDR3 coding sequence is TGTGCCAGCAGCGCGGGGACAGGTTGGGAGCAGTACTTC.

The chain combines TRBV7-3 with TRBJ2-5; the D gene is possibly TRBD2 (5 bases). CDR1 is SGHTA, CDR2 FQGTGA, per germline. With 5 bases removed from V and 1 base from J, the gap between germline ends came to 8 bases. This CDR3 has 13 residues. The CDR3 bases are TGTGCCAGCAGCCGCGGGCTCCAAGAGACCCAGTACTTC. It translates to CASSRGLQETQYF.

The chain uses TRBV5-1 and TRBJ2-1; 10 nucleotides align to TRBD2. The germline CDR1 and CDR2 sequences are SGHRS and YFSETQ. J was trimmed by 3 bases and V by 4 bases; bases with no gene match: 7. The CDR3 loop spans 16 amino acids. The CDR3 reads CASSVQPSGGYNEQFF. Here the CDR3 DNA reads TGCGCCAGCAGCGTTCAGCCTAGCGGGGGCTACAATGAGCAGTTCTTC.

The chain has TRBV7-2 and TRBJ2-2; TRBD2 aligns across 7 bases. The V and J ends lost 3 bases and 5 bases, in that order; junction bases with no gene match: 9. The CDR3 extends over 16 amino acids. Germline V gene sequence: CDR1 SGHTA, CDR2 FQGNSA. For the CDR3, the DNA is TGTGCCAGCAGCTTGGCGGCGACGGGAGGTACCGGGGAGCTGTTTTTT. It encodes CASSLAATGGTGELFF. The full variable domain, rest sourced from reference TRBV7-2 and TRBJ2-2, is GAGVSQSPSNKVTEKGKDVELRCDPISGHTALYWYRQSLGQGLEFLIYFQGNSAPDKSGLPSDRFSAERTGGSVSTLTIQRTQQEDSAVYLCASSLAATGGTGELFFGEGSRLTVL.

The rearrangement links TRBV19 to TRBJ1-3, with D hard to call. V dropped 5 bases and J dropped 1 base, with 6 bases sitting between them. The germline CDR1 and CDR2 sequences are LNHDA and SQIVND (reference sequence). There are 13 residues in the CDR3. The CDR3 DNA sequence: TGTGCCAGTAGTCGAGGATCTGGAAACACCATATATTTT. Its protein product is CASSRGSGNTIYF.

The genes are TRBV30 and TRBJ1-6; 8 bases are a match to TRBD1. This CDR3 spans 13 amino acids. Per the germline V gene, CDR1 is GTSNPN and CDR2 is SVGIG (reference sequence). Unmatched junction bases numbered 5, after V lost 5 bases and J lost 8 bases. Written as DNA, the CDR3 is TGTGCCTGGGCCGGACAGGGTTATTCACCCCTCCACTTT. This sequence encodes CAWAGQGYSPLHF. Complete variable domain (other parts from reference TRBV30 and TRBJ1-6): SQTIHQWPATLVQPVGSPLSLECTVEGTSNPNLYWYRQAAGRGLQLLFYSVGIGQISSEVPQNLSASRPQDRQFILSSKKLLLSDSGFYLCAWAGQGYSPLHFGNGTRLTVT.

This chain joins TRBV28 and TRBJ1-2, with a possible D match to TRBD1 (5 bases). There are 14 residues in the CDR3. CDR1 and CDR2 (germline): MDHEN, SYDVKM. Trimming cost V 1 base and J 3 bases, with 9 bases left between them. The CDR3 here is CASSLFQGYYGYTF. CDR3 sequence (DNA): TGTGCCAGCAGTTTATTTCAGGGCTACTATGGCTACACCTTC.

The CDR3 reads CASSFAGRGQYF. DNA for the CDR3: TGTGCCAGCAGTTTTGCCGGGAGAGGGCAGTACTTC. The chain recombines TRBV12-3 or TRBV12-4 with TRBJ2-7, with a possible D match to TRBD2 (6 bases). This CDR3 spans 12 amino acids. The V end was cut by 3 bases, the J end by 9 bases, with 12 bases between.

The table lists this clone with many counts. The rearrangement joins TRBV30 to TRBJ1-5; D is undetermined. CDR1 and CDR2 (germline): GTSNPN, SVGIG (reference sequence). Trimming stripped 6 bases from V and 2 bases from J, with 8 bases between. The CDR3 covers 12 residues. Here the CDR3 reads CACAEGNQPQHF. In DNA, the CDR3 is TGTGCCTGTGCTGAGGGCAATCAGCCCCAGCATTTT.

V usage is TRBV14 and J usage is TRBJ2-1, with 14 bases fitting TRBD2. CDR1 is SGHDN, CDR2 FVKESK, per germline. V was pared by 6 bases and J by 1 base, with 5 bases of the junction left unmatched. This CDR3 comprises 17 residues. CDR3 amino acids: CASRGTSGGVSYNEQFF. The CDR3 coding sequence is TGTGCCAGCAGAGGGACTAGCGGGGGTGTTTCCTACAATGAGCAGTTCTTC. Using reference TRBV14 and TRBJ2-1 for the parts outside the CDR3, the full variable domain is EAGVTQFPSHSVIEKGQTVTLRCDPISGHDNLYWYRRVMGKEIKFLLHFVKESKQDESGMPNNRFLAERTGGTYSTLKVQPAELEDSGVYFCASRGTSGGVSYNEQFFGPGTRLTVL.

This clone is termed large (0.1 to 1%). The genes are TRBV6-5 and TRBJ2-7; TRBD2 agrees at 8 bases. This CDR3 spans 15 amino acids. V was pared by 2 bases and J by 4 bases, with 7 bases of the junction left unmatched. CDR1 MNHEY and CDR2 SVGAGI come from the germline V gene. CDR3 DNA: TGTGCCAGCAGTTACGGCGCGGGGGGCCAGTACGAGCAGTACTTC. Its protein product is CASSYGAGGQYEQYF.

The chain uses TRBV7-2 and TRBJ2-3, with 9 bases identical to TRBD2. This CDR3 is 16 amino acids long. Germline V gene lookup returns CDR1 SGHTA and CDR2 FQGNSA. Germline trimming cut 1 base from V and 1 base from J; bases unmatched to any gene: 3. The chain's CDR3 is CASSLGSSGGTDTQYF. CDR3 bases: TGTGCCAGCAGCTTAGGTTCTAGCGGGGGCACAGATACGCAGTATTTT.

The chain joins TRBV5-4 to TRBJ2-3, with a tentative D call TRBD2 (5 bases). The CDR3 length is 14 residues. Germline V gene data show CDR1 as SGHNT and CDR2 as YYREEE (reference sequence). Trimming cost V 3 bases and J 3 bases, with 11 bases left between them. The CDR3, as DNA: TGTGCCAGCAGCTCCCCCCGCGGGACAGATACGCAGTATTTT. It codes for CASSSPRGTDTQYF.

The sample holds one count of this clone. This sequence joins TRBV7-2 and TRBJ2-5, with 10 bases that match TRBD2. The CDR3 sequence is 14 residues long. Germline V gene data show CDR1 as SGHTA and CDR2 as FQGNSA. V was clipped by 6 bases and J by 5 bases; unmatched bases: 6. The CDR3 coding sequence is TGTGCCAGCAGTCCGACTAGCGGGCGGGAGACCCAGTACTTC. Its translation: CASSPTSGRETQYF.

The chain has TRBV7-3 and TRBJ2-3; TRBD2 is a possible D gene (5 bases). V was shortened by 8 bases and J by 14 bases, with 17 bases between the two germline ends. In germline, CDR1 is SGHTA, CDR2 FQGTGA. This CDR3 is built from 11 residues. DNA of the CDR3: TGTGCCAGCGGGTCGGCCATACGGGGGTATTTT. Translation gives CASGSAIRGYF.

The chain combines TRBV5-4 with TRBJ1-3, with 9 positions matching TRBD1. The CDR3 loop spans 16 amino acids. The germline gives CDR1 SGHNT, CDR2 YYREEE (reference sequence). J lost 1 base, V lost 1 base, and 3 bases had no gene match. The CDR3, as DNA: TGTGCCAGCAGCTTGCTGGGACAGGGTTCTGGAAACACCATATATTTT. Protein sequence: CASSLLGQGSGNTIYF. Filled out from reference TRBV5-4 and TRBJ1-3, the complete variable domain reads ETGVTQSPTHLIKTRGQQVTLRCSSQSGHNTVSWYQQALGQGPQFIFQYYREEENGRGNFPPRFSGLQFPNYSSELNVNALELDDSALYLCASSLLGQGSGNTIYFGEGSWLTVV.